Shown below are 14 T cell receptor beta chains from a single sample sequenced in a study of T cell repertoires in cytomegalovirus infection. TCRdb processed the reads anew with MiXCR; each CDR3 protein has one entry. This table holds about 490,000 distinct CDR3 sequences, about a quarter found once. Material: PBMCs. These receptors were obtained from a human donor in good health (CMV status not recorded). Some clones in this sample may be carry-over from other donors' samples.

This sequence joins TRBV12-3 or TRBV12-4 and TRBJ2-4; the D is unclear. This CDR3 spans 13 amino acids. The V gene lost 6 bases and the J gene lost 9 bases, with 15 bases spanning the gap. The CDR3 DNA follows: TGTGCCAGCAGACCTACACCCTCGGGCATTCAGTACTTC. This codes for CASRPTPSGIQYF.

This clonotype appeared a few times. This chain links TRBV12-3 or TRBV12-4 with TRBJ2-3; the match to TRBD2 covers 13 bases. This CDR3 has 14 residues. Losses at the gene ends were 10 bases for V and 5 bases for J; bases not matched to a gene: 6. The CDR3 spells CATGLAGDRDTQYF. The CDR3 DNA reads TGTGCCACTGGACTAGCGGGAGACAGAGATACGCAGTATTTT.

This clonotype was recorded many times. This sequence joins TRBV7-3 and TRBJ2-7; 9 bases are a match to TRBD2. Germline V CDR1 and CDR2: SGHTA, FQGTGA. The CDR3 sequence is 15 residues long. V lost 5 bases and J lost 6; bases outside the gene matches: 11. Here the CDR3 reads CASSMVGGGGGEQYF. The CDR3 DNA follows: TGTGCCAGCAGCATGGTCGGGGGCGGGGGGGGCGAGCAGTACTTC.

This sequence joins TRBV2 and TRBJ2-5; D possibly corresponds to TRBD1 (5 bases). This CDR3 is built from 15 residues. The germline V and J ends were trimmed by 5 bases and 1 base, with 14 bases remaining between them. The germline CDR1 and CDR2 sequences are SNHLY and FYNNEI. CDR3 nucleotide sequence: TGTGCCAGCAGTCCCCAGGGTAATATCCAAGAGACCCAGTACTTC. Translation gives CASSPQGNIQETQYF.

The rearrangement joins TRBV7-3 to TRBJ2-1, with TRBD2 matching 11 bases. In germline, CDR1 is SGHTA, CDR2 FQGTGA. With 5 bases clipped from V and 8 bases from J, the junction kept 8 bases outside the gene matches. The length of the CDR3 is 15 residues. The CDR3 sequence: CASSMTSGAWDEQFF. The DNA for the CDR3 is TGTGCCAGCAGCATGACTAGCGGGGCCTGGGATGAGCAGTTCTTC.

This chain joins TRBV7-4 and TRBJ2-6; 8 bases map to TRBD1. The germline CDR1 and CDR2 sequences are SGHVT and SQSDAQ. The junction had 4 bases not matched to a gene; V was cut back by 4 bases and J by 2 bases. The CDR3 is made up of 16 amino acids. The CDR3 loop is CASSSQGAPGANVLTF. CDR3 bases: TGTGCCAGCAGCTCTCAGGGGGCGCCTGGGGCCAACGTCCTGACTTTC. Based on the CDR3 plus reference TRBV7-4 and TRBJ2-6, the full variable domain is GAGVSQSPRYKVAKRGRDVALRCDSISGHVTLYWYRQTLGQGSEVLTYSQSDAQRDKSGRPSGRFSAERPERSVSTLKIQRTEQGDSAVYLCASSSQGAPGANVLTFGAGSRLTVL.

The V and J genes are TRBV7-8 and TRBJ1-2; D gene uncertain. Trimming removed 0 bases at V and 7 bases at J, with 18 bases between. The CDR3 consists of 16 residues. Germline lookup yields CDR1 SGHVS and CDR2 FQNEAQ. CDR3 protein: CASSLALWDGSSGYTF. In nucleotides, the CDR3 is TGTGCCAGCAGCTTAGCGCTGTGGGATGGCAGTTCTGGCTACACCTTC.

This clonotype was picked up many times. The chain recombines TRBV7-2 with TRBJ2-3; the D gene is possibly TRBD1 (6 bases). The CDR3 consists of 15 residues. V was clipped by 1 base and J by 2 bases, with 10 bases between them. CDR1 is SGHTA and CDR2 is FQGNSA in the germline V gene. CDR3 protein: CASSLEQGITDTQYF. CDR3 bases: TGTGCCAGCAGCTTAGAACAGGGTATCACAGATACGCAGTATTTT.

The chain employs TRBV2 and TRBJ2-3; 10 nucleotides align to TRBD2. The CDR3 runs 18 residues. Trimming at V came to 4 bases and at J to 2 bases, leaving 12 bases not matched to a gene. CDR1 is SNHLY, CDR2 FYNNEI, per germline. The CDR3 nucleotides are TGTGCCAGCAGTGTTACTAGCGGGACCTCCCGGTACACAGATACGCAGTATTTT. Protein: CASSVTSGTSRYTDTQYF. Combining the CDR3 with reference TRBV2 and TRBJ2-3 gives the whole variable domain EPEVTQTPSHQVTQMGQEVILRCVPISNHLYFYWYRQILGQKVEFLVSFYNNEISEKSEIFDDQFSVERPDGSNFTLKIRSTKLEDSAMYFCASSVTSGTSRYTDTQYFGPGTRLTVL.

This clonotype appeared a single time. The chain is built from TRBV7-6 and TRBJ2-7, with D hard to call. Germline CDR1 is SGHVS and CDR2 is FNYEAQ. Trimming shortened V by 0 bases and J by 1 base, and 10 bases separated the two germline ends. The CDR3 runs 15 residues. The CDR3 here is CASSLALGTSYEQYF. For the CDR3, the DNA is TGTGCCAGCAGCTTAGCGCTAGGAACGTCCTACGAGCAGTACTTC. Full variable domain (outside the CDR3, taken from reference TRBV7-6 and TRBJ2-7): GAGVSQSPRYKVTKRGQDVALRCDPISGHVSLYWYRQALGQGPEFLTYFNYEAQQDKSGLPNDRFSAERPEGSISTLTIQRTEQRDSAMYRCASSLALGTSYEQYFGPGTRLTVT.

This rearrangement joins TRBV19 to TRBJ2-2, with D tentatively TRBD1 (5 bases). CDR3 length equals 17 residues. Germline V CDR1 and CDR2: LNHDA, SQIVND (reference sequence). Trimming left V 0 bases short and J 6 bases short, with 17 bases between. The chain's CDR3 is CASSIDRAKGAAGELFF. The CDR3 DNA follows: TGTGCCAGTAGTATAGACAGGGCCAAAGGGGCTGCCGGGGAGCTGTTTTTT.

The V call is TRBV20-1, the J call TRBJ2-5, with unresolved D. The CDR3 has 12 residues. Germline V CDR1 and CDR2: DFQATT, SNEGSKA (reference sequence). Trimming shortened V by 2 bases and J by 0 bases, and 4 bases separated the two germline ends. CDR3 residues: CSARSYQETQYF. As DNA, the CDR3 is TGCAGTGCTAGAAGTTACCAAGAGACCCAGTACTTC.

In this sample, this clonotype turned up a few times. This sequence joins TRBV2 and TRBJ2-2, with D perhaps TRBD2 (6 bases). CDR1 SNHLY and CDR2 FYNNEI come from the germline V gene. V lost 6 bases to trimming and J lost 10 bases, with 12 bases between them. This CDR3 is 12 amino acids long. CDR3 nucleotide sequence: TGTGCCAGCAGCCCCTCACTAGCGGAGCTGTTTTTT. Its protein product is CASSPSLAELFF.

The rearrangement links TRBV4-1 to TRBJ2-4; 9 nucleotides match TRBD2. Per the germline V gene, CDR1 is MGHRA and CDR2 is YSYEKL. The CDR3 runs 15 residues. Trimming cost V 3 bases and J 5 bases; bases outside gene matches: 5. In DNA form, the CDR3 reads TGCGCCAGCAGCCAGAGAGCGGGAGGACAAAACATTCAGTACTTC. Translated, it gives CASSQRAGGQNIQYF.